These 9 T cell receptor beta chains came from one sample sequenced in a study of identical twins (dated by TCRdb to the mid-2010s). Library prep was done by 5' RACE. Sequenced on an Illumina HiSeq 2000. The public reads were reprocessed in TCRdb via fastp at Q25 and MiXCR, keeping in-frame beta chains. Rows are unified per CDR3 protein, each entry keeping the most common DNA and genes. The sample has fewer than 250,000 distinct CDR3 sequences on record, 5.5% to 7% of them singletons. The ten most abundant clones make up approximately 3.7% of the sample. The same specimen was also included in a second study, on yellow fever vaccine responses in identical twins.

Sequencing used memory (CD45RO+) T cells sorted from blood. Sample cell subset or site, as interpreted from the label and publication: CD45RO+ enriched T cells. The receptors here all came from a woman between 18 and 30 years old in good health.

This clonotype has at least ten counts. The chain recombines TRBV12-3 or TRBV12-4 with TRBJ2-2; no firm D call. CDR3 length equals 14 residues. The V and J ends lost 7 bases and 0 bases respectively, with 9 bases between them. The CDR3 loop reads CASTRQTNTGELFF. The CDR3 nucleotides are TGTGCCAGCACTCGGCAAACGAACACCGGGGAGCTGTTTTTT.

This clonotype was recorded once. This may arise from a read error, as a much more abundant clone is one base away. The CDR3 region is CASGGDGEGNEQFF. Here the CDR3 DNA reads TGTGCCAGCGGTGGCGACGGCGAAGGCAATGAGCAGTTCTTC. The J gene is TRBJ2-1, the V gene TRBV6-4; D not resolved. CDR1 and CDR2 (germline): MRHNA, SNTAGT. The ends were cut back, 8 bases at V and 6 bases at J, with 17 bases in the middle. The CDR3 runs 14 residues.

This clonotype was seen many times. The chain carries TRBV3-1 and TRBJ1-1; D unresolved. CDR3 length: 14 amino acids. In germline, CDR1 is LGHDT, CDR2 YNNKEL (reference sequence). Trimming left V 4 bases short and J 1 base short, with 10 bases between. CDR3 residues: CASSPGLANTEAFF. As DNA, the CDR3 is TGTGCCAGCAGCCCGGGTTTGGCGAACACTGAAGCTTTCTTT.

This clonotype was counted between two and nine times. This chain joins TRBV28 and TRBJ2-3; 9 bases map to TRBD2. This CDR3 comprises 15 residues. CDR1 MDHEN and CDR2 SYDVKM come from the germline V gene. After removal of 3 bases from V and 5 bases from J, the junction contained 6 bases not matched to a gene. The CDR3 loop reads CASSLGSGSVDTQYF. For the CDR3, the DNA is TGTGCCAGCAGTTTGGGTAGCGGGAGTGTAGATACGCAGTATTTT.

This clonotype was detected many times. The genes are TRBV12-3 or TRBV12-4 and TRBJ2-2; 8 bases align to TRBD2. This CDR3 comprises 15 residues. V trimming: 6 bases; J trimming: 5 bases; junction bases outside the gene matches: 8. The DNA of the CDR3 is TGTGCCAGCAGCTACTTCGGACTAGCTACCGGGGAGCTGTTTTTT. Amino acid sequence: CASSYFGLATGELFF.

Ten or more counts support this clonotype. CDR3 DNA sequence: TGTGCCATCAGCACAGGGTTACAAGAGACCCAGTACTTC. Translating gives CAISTGLQETQYF. This sequence joins TRBV10-3 and TRBJ2-5, with D perhaps TRBD1 (6 bases). This CDR3 is built from 13 residues. Trimming stripped 6 bases from V and 2 bases from J, with 10 bases between. The germline V gene encodes CDR1 ENHRY and CDR2 SYGVKD.

The CDR3 DNA reads TGTGCCAGCAGTGAAGAGGGAGTGGGGAATGAGCAGTTCTTC. Protein sequence: CASSEEGVGNEQFF. The chain combines TRBV2 with TRBJ2-1, with a tentative D call TRBD2 (5 bases). The CDR3 consists of 14 residues. The germline CDR1 and CDR2 sequences are SNHLY and FYNNEI. V gave up 1 base and J gave up 7 bases, with 11 bases separating them.

This clonotype was counted a few times. The CDR3 coding sequence is TGCGCCAGCAGTCAAACGGGGACAGGGGTCTATAATCAGCCCCAGCATTTT. Translated: CASSQTGTGVYNQPQHF. The V call is TRBV23-1, the J call TRBJ1-5; 10 nucleotides align to TRBD1. TRBV23-1 is reported as an ORF; its role is uncertain. This CDR3 comprises 17 residues. J lost 4 bases, V lost 2 bases, and 8 bases had no gene match.

This clonotype has ten or more counts. The V gene is TRBV21-1, the J gene TRBJ1-1. TRBV21-1 is deemed a pseudogene. The CDR3 is 13 residues long. CDR3 in amino acids: CASSYPWVSRAFF. The DNA for the CDR3 is TGTGCCAGCAGCTACCCTTGGGTTTCTCGGGCTTTCTTT.